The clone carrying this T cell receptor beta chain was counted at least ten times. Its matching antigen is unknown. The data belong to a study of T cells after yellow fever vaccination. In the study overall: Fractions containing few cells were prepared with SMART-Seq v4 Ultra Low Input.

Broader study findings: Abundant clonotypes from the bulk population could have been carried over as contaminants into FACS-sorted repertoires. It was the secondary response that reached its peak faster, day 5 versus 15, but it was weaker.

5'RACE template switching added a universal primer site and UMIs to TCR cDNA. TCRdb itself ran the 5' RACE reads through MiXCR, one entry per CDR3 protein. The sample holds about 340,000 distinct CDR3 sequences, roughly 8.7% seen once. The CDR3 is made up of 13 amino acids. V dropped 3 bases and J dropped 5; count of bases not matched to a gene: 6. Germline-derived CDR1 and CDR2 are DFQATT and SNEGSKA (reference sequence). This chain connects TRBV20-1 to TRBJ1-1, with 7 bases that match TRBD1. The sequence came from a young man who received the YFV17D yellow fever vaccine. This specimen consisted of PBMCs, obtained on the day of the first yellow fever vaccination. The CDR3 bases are TGCAGTGCTAGCCAGGGACAGCCGACTGAAGCTTTCTTT. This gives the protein CSASQGQPTEAFF.